This TCR beta chain was retrieved from a study of human T cells and chemical hapten exposure. Study-wide background: Small pooled library volume differences chiefly drove per-sample TCR yield variation.

Library preparation tagged each individual cDNA molecule with a unique molecular identifier. TCRdb independently ran MiXCR on the RACE reads; one entry per CDR3 protein. The sample includes some 96,000 distinct CDR3 sequences, roughly 27% of them seen just once. CDR3 length equals 14 residues. CDR1 and CDR2 (germline): MNHNS, SASEGT. V was cut by 4 bases and J by 0 bases, with 8 bases left in between. This sample's time point: patch test 3, about 24 weeks after DPC sensitization. Treatment here: therapeutic diphenylcyclopropenone sensitization with weekly scalp DPC. Before extraction, the whole blood was not fractionated, and total RNA was taken from it.

Sequencing was performed on whole blood, taken in connection with sensitization to the hapten diphenylcyclopropenone (DPC). The chain combines TRBV6-1 with TRBJ2-3; D gene ambiguous. This receptor was identified in a man in his forties with alopecia areata. Some clones in this sample may be carry-over from other donors' samples. The CDR3 nucleotides are TGTGCCAGCAGTGGACGGGCGAGCACAGATACGCAGTATTTT. Its protein is CASSGRASTDTQYF.